Listed here are 17 T cell receptor beta chains from one sample, sequenced in a study of blood T cell repertoires in COVID-19 (dated by TCRdb to the early 2020s). The library was built by means of the immunoSEQ multiplex PCR assay. TCRdb carries this immuneACCESS record with in-frame sequences only. Its versions omit some clonotypes, under half of them owing to an unresolved V gene in the studies checked, with the rest unexplained. This sample comprises about 77,000 clones, about nine tenths of them detected only once. The ten largest clones take up more than 15% of the sample. The material sequenced was peripheral blood. The receptors stem from a woman aged 80 or older with active or convalescent COVID-19.

V gene TRBV6-6 combines with J gene TRBJ1-1, with D possibly TRBD1 on 5 matching bases. CDR1 MNHNY and CDR2 SVGAGI come from the germline V gene (reference sequence). CDR3 length: 15 amino acids. Trimming pared 7 bases from V and 5 bases from J, leaving 20 bases between. The CDR3 nucleotides are TGTGCCAGCATCGAAGTCACGGGACTCGGGACTGAAGCTTTCTTT. Translated, it gives CASIEVTGLGTEAFF.

J is TRBJ2-7 and V is TRBV18, with a weak D call TRBD1 (5 bases). The germline V gene encodes CDR1 KGHSH and CDR2 LQKENI. This CDR3 contains 13 residues. The V gene lost 3 bases and the J gene lost 4 bases, with 10 bases spanning the gap. The CDR3 spells CASSPRDSYEQYF. The CDR3 region has the DNA TGTGCCAGCTCACCCCGAGACAGTTACGAGCAGTACTTC.

This CDR3 is CASSRTGGFGNQPQHF. DNA for the CDR3: TGTGCCAGCAGTCGCACAGGGGGCTTCGGCAATCAGCCCCAGCATTTT. The chain uses TRBV6-2 or TRBV6-3 and TRBJ1-5; the match to TRBD1 covers 9 bases. CDR1 MNHEY and CDR2 SVGEGT come from the germline V gene. The junction had 7 bases not matched to a gene; V was cut back by 5 bases and J by 2 bases. This CDR3 is 16 amino acids long.

The genes are TRBV9 and TRBJ1-2; TRBD1 is a possible D gene (5 bases). V lost 3 bases, J lost 2 bases, and 17 bases lay in between. This CDR3 is built from 16 residues. The germline V gene encodes CDR1 SGDLS and CDR2 YYNGEE. This CDR3 is CASSEPARASNYGYTF. The CDR3 nucleotides are TGTGCCAGCAGCGAGCCGGCCAGGGCTTCGAACTATGGCTACACCTTC. Filled out from reference TRBV9 and TRBJ1-2, the complete variable domain reads DSGVTQTPKHLITATGQRVTLRCSPRSGDLSVYWYQQSLDQGLQFLIQYYNGEERAKGNILERFSAQQFPDLHSELNLSSLELGDSALYFCASSEPARASNYGYTFGSGTRLTVV.

The chain employs TRBV4-2 and TRBJ1-5; possibly TRBD1 for D (6 bases). V was pared by 5 bases and J by 0 bases, with 11 bases between. This CDR3 region has 15 residues. Looked up from germline, CDR1 is LGHNA and CDR2 is YNFKEQ. The CDR3 here is CASSGDRYSNQPQHF. CDR3 in DNA: TGTGCCAGCAGCGGTGACAGGTATAGCAATCAGCCCCAGCATTTT.

CDR3 DNA sequence: TGTGCCAGCAGTTACACAGGACAGGGAGTTGGCTACACCTTC. This sequence encodes CASSYTGQGVGYTF. The chain links TRBV6-5 to TRBJ1-2, with 8 bases matching TRBD1. Germline CDR1 MNHEY, CDR2 SVGAGI. The trim removed 2 bases at V and 7 bases at J, leaving 6 bases unmatched. The CDR3 is made up of 14 amino acids.

This clone has only one observation. The chain has TRBV19 and TRBJ2-3; 8 nucleotides agree with TRBD1. This CDR3 region has 14 residues. After removal of 7 bases from V and 4 bases from J, the junction contained 7 bases not matched to a gene. Per the germline V gene, CDR1 is LNHDA and CDR2 is SQIVND (reference sequence). This CDR3 is CASTLGTGADTQYF. CDR3 sequence (DNA): TGTGCCAGTACCCTAGGGACAGGTGCAGATACGCAGTATTTT.

This chain uses TRBV19 with TRBJ2-3; the match to TRBD1 covers 8 bases. J was trimmed by 3 bases and V by 3 bases; bases with no gene match: 8. The CDR3 runs 16 residues. The V gene's germline CDR1 is LNHDA and CDR2 SQIVND (reference sequence). In DNA form, the CDR3 reads TGTGCCAGTAGTATGGAGGGGCAGGGGGCAACAGATACGCAGTATTTT. Translation gives CASSMEGQGATDTQYF.

The V gene is TRBV2, the J gene TRBJ2-2; possible D gene TRBD1, 6 bases. V lost 5 bases, J lost 0 bases, and 13 bases lay in between. The CDR3 contains 16 residues. The germline V gene encodes CDR1 SNHLY and CDR2 FYNNEI. The CDR3 region has the DNA TGTGCCAGCAGTTTCCTCGAGGGGGCGAACACCGGGGAGCTGTTTTTT. Its protein product is CASSFLEGANTGELFF.

The chain combines TRBV7-3 with TRBJ2-5; 8 bases agree with TRBD1. This CDR3 region has 15 residues. Germline trimming cut 1 base from V and 2 bases from J; bases unmatched to any gene: 3. CDR1 SGHTA and CDR2 FQGTGA come from the germline V gene. In nucleotides, the CDR3 is TGTGCCAGCAGCTTAATTTGGACAGGGCAAGAGACCCAGTACTTC. Amino acids: CASSLIWTGQETQYF.

CDR3 DNA sequence: TGTGCCAGCAGCGCTCCCTGGGACAGGGGTTCTTCTGGAAACACCATATATTTT. It translates to CASSAPWDRGSSGNTIYF. The rearrangement joins TRBV9 to TRBJ1-3; TRBD1 matches at 10 bases. The CDR3 has 18 residues. The trim removed 3 bases at V and 1 base at J, leaving 10 bases unmatched. Germline V gene sequence: CDR1 SGDLS, CDR2 YYNGEE. Combining the CDR3 with reference TRBV9 and TRBJ1-3 gives the whole variable domain DSGVTQTPKHLITATGQRVTLRCSPRSGDLSVYWYQQSLDQGLQFLIQYYNGEERAKGNILERFSAQQFPDLHSELNLSSLELGDSALYFCASSAPWDRGSSGNTIYFGEGSWLTVV.

V is TRBV9 and J is TRBJ2-1; D ambiguous. The germline gives CDR1 SGDLS, CDR2 YYNGEE. This CDR3 has 12 residues. V was trimmed by 3 bases and J by 11 bases, leaving 12 bases between them. The CDR3 sequence is CASSGNSGKQFF. CDR3 in DNA: TGTGCCAGCAGCGGAAACAGTGGAAAGCAGTTCTTC.

The V gene is TRBV6-5, the J gene TRBJ2-7; 9 bases map to TRBD1. CDR1 is MNHEY and CDR2 is SVGAGI in the germline V gene. With V trimmed by 4 bases and J by 3 bases, 7 bases remained unmatched. The CDR3 extends over 15 amino acids. The CDR3 region is CASSSTPGQGYEQYF. The CDR3 DNA is TGTGCCAGCAGTTCAACCCCGGGACAGGGCTACGAGCAGTACTTC.

V is TRBV7-2 and J is TRBJ2-3; 15 bases are a match to TRBD2. The V and J ends lost 2 bases and 0 bases, in that order; junction bases with no gene match: 6. The germline V gene encodes CDR1 SGHTA and CDR2 FQGNSA. The CDR3 contains 19 residues. CDR3 region: CASSLRTSGGVPSTDTQYF. The DNA of the CDR3 is TGTGCCAGCAGCTTACGGACTAGCGGGGGGGTGCCGAGCACAGATACGCAGTATTTT.

The chain has TRBV5-1 and TRBJ1-3; D remains unclear. Germline CDR1 is SGHRS and CDR2 is YFSETQ. The CDR3 length is 15 residues. V was clipped by 1 base and J by 4 bases, with 12 bases between them. In DNA, the CDR3 is TGCGCCAGCAGCTTGAGGTCAATAGCGGGAAACACCATATATTTT. It specifies CASSLRSIAGNTIYF.

The J gene is TRBJ2-1, the V gene TRBV5-4, with D possibly being TRBD2 (6 bases). Trimming took off 4 bases at V and 8 bases at J, with 16 bases between the two ends. The CDR3 has 14 amino acids. Germline V gives CDR1 SGHNT, CDR2 YYREEE (reference sequence). CDR3 sequence (DNA): TGTGCCAGCAGCGGAAGGACTAAAGAGCATGAGCAGTTCTTC. Translating gives CASSGRTKEHEQFF.

The chain links TRBV28 to TRBJ2-5, with a weak D call TRBD1 (5 bases). CDR1 is MDHEN, CDR2 SYDVKM, per germline. The CDR3 covers 14 residues. V lost 6 bases to trimming and J lost 0 bases, with 11 bases between them. The CDR3 protein is CASSQRQYQETQYF. The CDR3 DNA reads TGTGCCAGCAGCCAGAGACAGTACCAAGAGACCCAGTACTTC.